A selection of T cell receptor beta chains follows, all from one sample in a study of blood T cell repertoires in COVID-19. Generated by immunoSEQ multiplex PCR, the TCRdb table keeps only in-frame clones and is missing some. The sample has roughly 300,000 clones; less than 90% are singletons. The sample comprised PBMCs or T cells enriched from blood (not recorded which). All receptors derive from a woman in her twenties or thirties who had recovered from COVID-19. Both conserved end residues are part of each CDR3. D genes are given only for firm matches. Size is stated for part of the rows, as once, few or many counts, or as a class when the clone is expanded.

V,D,J,size,CDR3,DNA
TRBV11-2,-,TRBJ2-3,once,CASSYMTDTQYF,TGTGCCAGCAGTTACATGACAGATACGCAGTATTTT
TRBV28,TRBD2,TRBJ2-1,-,CASSLAGALDEQFF,TGTGCCAGCAGTCTAGCGGGAGCCCTCGATGAGCAGTTCTTC
TRBV7-8,-,TRBJ1-1,-,CASSPYVGAMNTEAFF,TGTGCCAGCAGCCCCTATGTTGGAGCTATGAACACTGAAGCTTTCTTT
TRBV5-5,-,TRBJ2-7,once,CASSLAESLSYEQYF,TGTGCCAGCAGCTTGGCGGAGTCTTTGTCCTACGAGCAGTACTTC
TRBV19,-,TRBJ1-5,-,CASSTGGPGSNQPQHF,TGTGCCAGTAGTACCGGGGGGCCCGGTAGCAATCAGCCCCAGCATTTT
TRBV29-1,-,TRBJ2-2,-,CSVSLGGAVRELFF,TGCAGCGTTTCCTTAGGGGGGGCAGTCCGGGAGCTGTTTTTT
TRBV7-7,-,TRBJ1-2,-,CASSLEPLQDTNYGYTF,TGTGCCAGCAGCTTAGAGCCCCTCCAAGATACTAACTATGGCTACACCTTC
TRBV18,-,TRBJ1-5,-,CASSPQGMDQPQHF,TGTGCCAGCTCACCCCAGGGAATGGATCAGCCCCAGCATTTT
TRBV7-2,-,TRBJ2-3,-,CASSLGGENTDTQYF,TGTGCCAGCAGCTTAGGGGGGGAGAACACAGATACGCAGTATTTT
TRBV2,TRBD1,TRBJ2-7,-,CASRVGQIYYEQYF,TGTGCCAGCAGAGTGGGACAGATATACTACGAGCAGTACTTC
TRBV6-5,-,TRBJ2-5,-,CASSQKETQYF,TGTGCCAGCAGTCAAAAAGAGACCCAGTACTTC
TRBV20-1,-,TRBJ1-2,-,CSASWTDSNYGYTF,TGCAGTGCTAGTTGGACAGACTCTAACTATGGCTACACCTTC
TRBV5-5,-,TRBJ1-5,-,CASRRGHEEDQPQHF,TGTGCCAGCAGACGGGGACACGAAGAAGATCAGCCCCAGCATTTT
TRBV5-1,TRBD2,TRBJ2-7,-,CASSFGLAGVMEQYF,TGCGCCAGCAGCTTCGGACTAGCGGGGGTCATGGAGCAGTACTTC
TRBV19,TRBD1,TRBJ1-2,-,CASRGQASRGYTF,TGTGCCAGTAGGGGACAGGCCTCGCGAGGCTACACCTTC
TRBV7-9,TRBD1,TRBJ1-1,-,CASSSYPGGTEAFF,TGTGCCAGCAGTTCCTACCCAGGGGGCACTGAAGCTTTCTTT
TRBV30,-,TRBJ2-3,once,CASTRGASDLSTQYF,TGTGCCTCAACCCGCGGGGCTAGCGACTTATCTACGCAGTATTTT
TRBV10-3,TRBD1,TRBJ1-3,-,CAIRQGAPGNTIYF,TGTGCCATCAGGCAGGGGGCGCCTGGAAACACCATATATTTT
TRBV5-4,TRBD1,TRBJ1-4,-,CASSPRTGRNEKLFF,TGTGCCAGCAGCCCCCGGACAGGGAGAAATGAAAAACTGTTTTTT
TRBV18,-,TRBJ2-3,-,CASRPGDTDTQYF,TGTGCCAGCCGCCCCGGGGACACAGATACGCAGTATTTT
TRBV29-1,TRBD1,TRBJ1-4,-,CSAESGTGGEKLFF,TGCAGCGCTGAATCCGGGACAGGAGGAGAAAAACTGTTTTTT
TRBV4-1,TRBD1,TRBJ1-4,-,CASSQGQGGASTNEKLFF,TGCGCCAGCAGCCAAGGACAGGGTGGGGCCTCAACTAATGAAAAACTGTTTTTT
TRBV5-1,-,TRBJ2-2,-,CASSLIQGTGELFF,TGCGCCAGCAGCCTCATTCAGGGCACCGGGGAGCTGTTTTTT
TRBV5-6,TRBD1,TRBJ1-1,-,CASSLPRGLGEAFF,TGTGCCAGCAGCTTACCCAGGGGGCTAGGTGAGGCTTTCTTT
TRBV15,TRBD1,TRBJ1-5,-,CATSREDRGSRPQHF,TGTGCCACCAGCAGAGAAGACAGGGGATCTCGGCCCCAGCATTTT
TRBV4-1,TRBD2,TRBJ2-1,-,CASSHPISGGNEQFF,TGCGCCAGCAGCCACCCTATTAGCGGGGGGAATGAGCAGTTCTTC
TRBV27,TRBD1,TRBJ2-5,-,CASSLWDRGRVETQYF,TGTGCCAGCAGTTTATGGGACAGGGGGCGGGTCGAGACCCAGTACTTC
TRBV27,-,TRBJ1-2,-,CASSLWGGANYGYTF,TGTGCCAGCAGTTTATGGGGAGGGGCGAACTATGGCTACACCTTC
TRBV7-2,TRBD1,TRBJ2-1,-,CASSRPRQGLGVNEQFF,TGTGCCAGCAGCAGACCCCGACAGGGGTTAGGAGTCAATGAGCAGTTCTTC
TRBV3-1/TRBV3-2,-,TRBJ2-5,-,CASSPRQGRGETQYF,TGTGCCAGCAGCCCCCGCCAGGGAAGGGGGGAGACCCAGTACTTC
TRBV5-1,-,TRBJ1-1,-,CASSLGRVQAEAFF,TGCGCCAGCAGCTTGGGCAGGGTACAGGCTGAAGCTTTCTTT
TRBV4-1,TRBD1,TRBJ1-1,-,CASSQGDNRGLTEAFF,TGCGCCAGCAGCCAAGGGGACAACAGGGGCCTGACTGAAGCTTTCTTT
TRBV19,TRBD1,TRBJ1-1,-,CASSMFSRGQGRSNEAFF,TGTGCCAGTAGTATGTTCAGTAGGGGACAGGGGCGTTCGAATGAAGCTTTCTTT
TRBV20-1,TRBD2,TRBJ2-5,-,CSASSQRGGRETQYF,TGCAGTGCTAGTTCCCAGCGGGGGGGCCGGGAGACCCAGTACTTC
TRBV27,-,TRBJ1-2,-,CASSSTGWANGYTF,TGTGCCAGCAGCTCCACAGGGTGGGCAAACGGCTACACCTTC
TRBV19,-,TRBJ1-1,-,CASSMRGGEAFF,TGTGCCAGTAGTATGCGAGGGGGTGAAGCTTTCTTT
TRBV18,-,TRBJ1-4,-,CASSPLGRGNEKLFF,TGTGCCAGCTCACCACTCGGCAGGGGAAATGAAAAACTGTTTTTT
TRBV15,-,TRBJ1-4,once,CATSREKGRFDSLNEKLFF,TGTGCCACCAGCAGAGAGAAGGGTCGGTTTGACAGCCTTAATGAAAAACTGTTTTTT
TRBV29-1,TRBD1,TRBJ1-1,-,CSVEFGQGPTEAFF,TGCAGCGTTGAGTTTGGACAGGGTCCCACTGAAGCTTTCTTT
TRBV28,-,TRBJ1-2,-,CALSGFYGYTF,TGTGCCTTAAGCGGATTCTATGGCTACACCTTC